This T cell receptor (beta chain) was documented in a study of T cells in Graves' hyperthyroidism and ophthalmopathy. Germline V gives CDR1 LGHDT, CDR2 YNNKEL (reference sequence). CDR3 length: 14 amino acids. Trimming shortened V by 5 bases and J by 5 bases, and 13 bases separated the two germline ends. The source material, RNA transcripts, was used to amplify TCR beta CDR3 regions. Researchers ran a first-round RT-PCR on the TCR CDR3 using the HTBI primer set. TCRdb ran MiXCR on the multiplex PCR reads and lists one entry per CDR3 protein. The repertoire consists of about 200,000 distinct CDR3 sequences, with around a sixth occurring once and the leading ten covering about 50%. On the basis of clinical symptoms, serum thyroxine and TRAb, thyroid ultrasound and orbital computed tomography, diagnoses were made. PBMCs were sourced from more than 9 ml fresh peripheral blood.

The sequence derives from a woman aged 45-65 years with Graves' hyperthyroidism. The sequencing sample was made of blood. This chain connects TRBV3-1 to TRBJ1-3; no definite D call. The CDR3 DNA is TGTGCCAGCAGCAATCGGGAGGGCCGAAACACCATATATTTT. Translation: CASSNREGRNTIYF. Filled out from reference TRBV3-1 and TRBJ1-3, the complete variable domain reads DTAVSQTPKYLVTQMGNDKSIKCEQNLGHDTMYWYKQDSKKFLKIMFSYNNKELIINETVPNRFSPKSPDKAHLNLHINSLELGDSAVYFCASSNREGRNTIYFGEGSWLTVV.